The T cell receptor beta chain under discussion was sequenced for a study of early T cells in non-severe SARS-CoV-2 infection. Study-wide background: Bulk RNA isolated from unsorted whole blood underwent sequencing; chains were not paired.

CDR3 length equals 18 residues. Germline CDR1 is KGHDR and CDR2 is SFDVKD. J gave up 0 bases and V 1 base, and 9 bases lay outside the gene matches. This clonotype was found many times. Its specificity is not known. Study observations and caveats: CD4 and private specificities were missed by VDJdb matching, which favored anti-spike CD8 responses.

Molecules of cDNA were individually given unique molecular identifiers that were attached to them. TCRdb ran MiXCR on the 5' RACE reads and lists one entry per CDR3 protein. The profile shows under 95,000 distinct CDR3 sequences, about 12% of them singletons. The V and J genes are TRBV24-1 and TRBJ2-7; TRBD2 aligns across 9 bases. The sequencing sample was made of whole blood. The TCR was taken from an adult who was a healthcare worker with PCR-confirmed SARS-CoV-2 infection or an uninfected control (not recorded which). The CDR3 nucleotides are TGTGCCACCAGTGATTTAAGCTGTGCTAGCGGGGACTCCTACGAGCAGTACTTC. It is translated as CATSDLSCASGDSYEQYF.